This T cell receptor (beta chain) was retrieved from a study of radiotherapy plus CTLA-4 blockade in lung cancer. General study results and limits: Radiotherapy plus ipilimumab was followed by expansion in blood of tumor-derived TCR clones.

V was clipped by 3 bases and J by 8 bases; unmatched bases: 13. The CDR3 has 17 amino acids. CDR1 is SGHDT and CDR2 is YYEEEE in the germline V gene. Clones were sequenced by immunoSEQ multiplex PCR, and TCRdb holds only the in-frame ones, with some missing. The repertoire includes fewer than 65,000 clones, around 79% of them detected once, and 8.5% sits in the top ten. This clone has just a few counts. Its cognate antigen is unknown. Sequencing used peripheral blood, obtained from a patient treated with radiotherapy plus ipilimumab. The V and J genes are TRBV5-6 and TRBJ2-5; TRBD2 matches at 13 bases. This clonotype was sampled from a human donor with non-small cell lung cancer who had a complete response to radiotherapy plus ipilimumab. The CDR3 region is CASSSWTSGGTQGTQYF. Written as DNA, the CDR3 is TGTGCCAGCAGCTCGTGGACTAGCGGGGGCACTCAAGGAACCCAGTACTTC.